A single sample is the source of the 14 T cell receptor beta chains below, sequenced in a study of response to subunit inactivated influenza vaccine. TCRdb analysed the RT-PCR reads with MiXCR anew, one entry per CDR3 protein. The repertoire holds about 520,000 distinct CDR3 sequences, with about 7.2% as singletons. Sequenced here: PBMCs from blood, sampled around 25 months after vaccination. These receptors were taken from a man between 50 and 69 years old who received an inactivated influenza vaccine.

The rearrangement joins TRBV3-1 to TRBJ2-7; D may be TRBD1 (6 bases). The V and J ends lost 0 bases and 1 base respectively, with 10 bases between them. The V gene's germline CDR1 is LGHDT and CDR2 YNNKEL (reference sequence). The CDR3 length is 15 residues. CDR3 in amino acids: CASSQDLQGSYEQYF. CDR3 DNA sequence: TGTGCCAGCAGCCAAGATCTGCAGGGGTCCTACGAGCAGTACTTC.

CDR3 nucleotides: TGTGCCATCAGGAGAGGCCTCGGAGATACTGAAGCTTTCTTT. Translation gives CAIRRGLGDTEAFF. The rearrangement uses TRBV10-3 and TRBJ1-1, with D unresolved. Germline V lookup: CDR1 ENHRY, CDR2 SYGVKD. The CDR3 consists of 14 residues. Trimming pared 6 bases from V and 5 bases from J, leaving 16 bases between.

The CDR3, as DNA: TGTGCCAGCAGCCAAGGACTAGCGACTAATCAAGAGACCCAGTACTTC. It translates to CASSQGLATNQETQYF. The genes are TRBV3-1 and TRBJ2-5; 8 positions agree with TRBD2. There are 16 residues in the CDR3. V was pared by 1 base and J by 2 bases, with 6 bases of the junction left unmatched. Per germline, CDR1 LGHDT and CDR2 YNNKEL (reference sequence).

The J gene is TRBJ2-3, the V gene TRBV28; D uncertain. The V and J ends lost 4 bases and 2 bases respectively, with 22 bases between them. Germline V CDR1 and CDR2: MDHEN, SYDVKM. CDR3 size: 18 residues. The chain's CDR3 is CASSSSLETVSFTDTQYF. The CDR3 DNA reads TGTGCCAGCAGTTCCTCGCTAGAGACGGTTTCATTCACAGATACGCAGTATTTT.

V gene TRBV7-8 combines with J gene TRBJ1-5; TRBD1 matches at 7 bases. Germline assignment: CDR1 SGHVS and CDR2 FQNEAQ. V was clipped by 1 base and J by 5 bases; unmatched bases: 5. The CDR3 spans 15 residues. CDR3 sequence reads: CASSLGLQGYQPQHF. In nucleotides, the CDR3 is TGTGCCAGCAGCTTAGGACTACAGGGGTATCAGCCCCAGCATTTT. The whole variable domain, filled in from reference TRBV7-8 and TRBJ1-5, reads GAGVSQSPRYKVAKRGQDVALRCDPISGHVSLFWYQQALGQGPEFLTYFQNEAQLDKSGLPSDRFFAERPEGSVSTLKIQRTQQEDSAVYLCASSLGLQGYQPQHFGDGTRLSIL.

This clonotype was observed many times. This chain connects TRBV4-1 to TRBJ1-1; D not resolved. Between the trimmed V and J ends, which lost 4 bases and 4 bases, there was a span of 10 bases. CDR1 and CDR2 from the germline V gene are MGHRA and YSYEKL. The CDR3 totals 13 residues. The CDR3 reads CASSPPGITEAFF. The CDR3 bases are TGCGCCAGCAGCCCCCCAGGAATCACTGAAGCTTTCTTT.

This clonotype was detected a few times. The chain carries TRBV7-9 and TRBJ2-1; 7 bases are shared with TRBD2. After removal of 5 bases from V and 3 bases from J, the junction contained 10 bases not matched to a gene. Germline values: CDR1 SEHNR, CDR2 FQNEAQ (reference sequence). The CDR3 runs 16 residues. The CDR3 is CASSATGTKDYNEQFF. Written as DNA, the CDR3 is TGTGCCAGCAGCGCGACCGGGACTAAAGACTACAATGAGCAGTTCTTC.

Many counts were recorded for this clonotype. The chain combines TRBV20-1 with TRBJ1-6; D is perhaps TRBD1 (5 bases). The CDR3 is 15 amino acids. Germline CDR1 DFQATT, CDR2 SNEGSKA (reference sequence). The V gene lost 6 bases and the J gene lost 6 bases, with 18 bases spanning the gap. Written as DNA, the CDR3 is TGCAGTGCCAAACCACTGGGGGAGACTAATTCACCCCTCCACTTT. Its protein product is CSAKPLGETNSPLHF.

Only a few counts were recorded for this clonotype. The chain combines TRBV2 with TRBJ2-2; perhaps TRBD2 as D (7 bases). CDR1 is SNHLY and CDR2 is FYNNEI in the germline V gene. V dropped 7 bases and J dropped 3 bases, with 18 bases sitting between them. The CDR3 is 16 amino acids. CDR3 nucleotides: TGTGCCAGCAACCAGTTGGGGGGGGGCGACACCGGGGAGCTGTTTTTT. Its translation: CASNQLGGGDTGELFF.

This clonotype was observed at least ten times. The CDR3 loop reads CASSQDRLASGTNEKLFF. CDR3 DNA sequence: TGTGCCAGCAGCCAAGATCGGTTGGCCAGCGGCACTAATGAAAAACTGTTTTTT. The V call is TRBV4-2, the J call TRBJ1-4, with D unclear. V was clipped by 0 bases and J by 2 bases, with 16 bases between them. Germline CDR1 and CDR2: LGHNA and YNFKEQ. The CDR3 covers 18 residues.

This clonotype was seen more than once but under ten times. The genes are TRBV6-7 and TRBJ1-5, with no clear D. TRBV6-7 falls under the ORF class, with uncertain function. The length of the CDR3 is 11 residues. The V gene lost 4 bases and the J gene lost 10 bases, with 8 bases spanning the gap. This chain's CDR3 is CASSLARPQHF. The CDR3 nucleotides are TGTGCCAGCAGTTTGGCCCGACCCCAGCATTTT.

V and J are TRBV6-2 or TRBV6-3 and TRBJ1-1, with D unclear. Trimming pared 6 bases from V and 1 base from J, leaving 12 bases between. Germline V gives CDR1 MNHEY, CDR2 SVGEGT. CDR3 length: 14 amino acids. CDR3 bases: TGTGCCAGCAGATACCTGGGTCGGAACACTGAAGCTTTCTTT. Protein sequence: CASRYLGRNTEAFF.

This clonotype was detected ten times or more. This chain connects TRBV27 to TRBJ2-1; 7 bases are shared with TRBD2. CDR1 and CDR2 (germline): MNHEY, SMNVEV (reference sequence). V dropped 0 bases and J dropped 0; count of bases not matched to a gene: 2. This CDR3 contains 16 residues. The CDR3 DNA reads TGTGCCAGCAGTTTATCGGGGAGGGGCTCCTACAATGAGCAGTTCTTC. Amino acid sequence: CASSLSGRGSYNEQFF.

This clonotype was observed many times. This sequence joins TRBV5-1 and TRBJ2-3; D gene ambiguous. The V end was cut by 0 bases, the J end by 2 bases, with 7 bases between. The CDR3 has 14 residues. CDR1 and CDR2 from the germline V gene are SGHRS and YFSETQ. The CDR3 loop reads CASSLAAVTDTQYF. DNA for the CDR3: TGCGCCAGCAGCTTGGCGGCGGTCACAGATACGCAGTATTTT.